The following is a TCR beta chain sequence with its context. No antigen is known for it. Base quality data are lacking; no much larger clone is found one base away. Library prep was done by PCR. These reads were obtained on an Illumina HiSeq 2500. TCR library preparation used molecular barcoding, with unique molecular identifiers applied to normalize quantification of the TCRbeta repertoire. The public reads were run again by TCRdb, first through fastp at Q25 and then through MiXCR, and only productive beta chains were kept. Entries that share a CDR3 protein sequence are merged under the most common genes and DNA. The sample data list about 580,000 distinct CDR3 sequences, and 25% to 30% of these were observed just once. Under 45% of the sample comes from the top ten. The treatment or condition label corresponds to: allogeneic hematopoietic cell transplantation with graft depleted of TCRalphabeta T cells and CD19 B cells. TCRalphabeta/CD19-depleted allogeneic hematopoietic cell grafts were given to the transplant recipients, all of whom were children.

Looking up the germline V gene yields CDR1 KGHDR and CDR2 SFDVKD. V is shortened by 4 bases, J by 13 bases, and the region joining them spans 16 bases. The CDR3 holds 13 amino acids from the cysteine to the phenylalanine. The CDR3 DNA has 39 bases and is translated from base 1. The source of the sample is a study of T-cell reconstitution after alpha-beta-depleted transplantation in children (dated by TCRdb to about 2016). In the study overall: Using TCR repertoire profiling, the study quantitatively followed how T-cell immune reconstitution unfolded in children after TCRalphabeta/CD19-depleted allogeneic hematopoietic cell transplantation. General conclusions and limits of the study: In some patients, the high TCRbeta diversity seen at day 60 was put down to recipient T cells and intrathymic progenitors that had survived conditioning. Hyperexpanded clone frequencies declined over subsequent months; after one year, T-cell counts and TCRbeta diversity were mostly attributed to newly produced T cells. About two months after transplant, the apparently early recovery of alphabetaT-cell counts reportedly depended on just several hundred clones that had expanded rapidly and came from non-depleted graft cells.

The source material was PBMCs, sampled before TCRalphabeta/CD19-depleted stem cell transplant. This receptor chain uses TRBV24-1 and TRBJ2-1; the best D guess is TRBD2, with 6 bases matching. The origin of this receptor is a boy in the first two years of life with Wiskott-Aldrich syndrome, due to receive a stem cell transplant. For the CDR3, the sequence is CATSDPPGLKQFF. In nucleotides, the sequence is TGTGCCACCAGTGACCCCCCAGGACTAAAACAGTTCTTC.